This T cell receptor (beta chain) came from a study of T cell changes during pregnancy in multiple sclerosis. The table came from immunoSEQ multiplex PCR; TCRdb's copy has only in-frame clones and leaves some out. The profile shows just under 65,000 clones, roughly nine tenths of them singletons. This TCR was sampled from a female donor in good health, enrolled as a control in a pregnancy study. Specimen: peripheral blood, collected after pregnancy.

Here the CDR3 DNA reads TGTGCCAGCAGCCCCCGGACAGGGGAGAGAGAGGGCTACACCTTC. Translating it yields CASSPRTGEREGYTF. V is TRBV7-8 and J is TRBJ1-2, with 9 nucleotides matching TRBD1. V dropped 5 bases and J dropped 8; count of bases not matched to a gene: 12. The V gene's germline CDR1 is SGHVS and CDR2 FQNEAQ. The CDR3 has 15 amino acids.